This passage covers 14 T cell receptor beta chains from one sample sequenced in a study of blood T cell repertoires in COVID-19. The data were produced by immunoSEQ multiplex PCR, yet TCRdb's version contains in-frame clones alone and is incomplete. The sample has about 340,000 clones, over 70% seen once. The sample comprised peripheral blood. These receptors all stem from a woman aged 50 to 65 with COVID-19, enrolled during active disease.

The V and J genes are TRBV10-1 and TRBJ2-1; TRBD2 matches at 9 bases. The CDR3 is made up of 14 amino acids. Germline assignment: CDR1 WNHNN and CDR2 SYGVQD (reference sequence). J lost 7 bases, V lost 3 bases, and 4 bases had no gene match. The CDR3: CASSDSGRGNEQFF. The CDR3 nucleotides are TGCGCCAGCAGTGATAGCGGGAGAGGGAATGAGCAGTTCTTC.

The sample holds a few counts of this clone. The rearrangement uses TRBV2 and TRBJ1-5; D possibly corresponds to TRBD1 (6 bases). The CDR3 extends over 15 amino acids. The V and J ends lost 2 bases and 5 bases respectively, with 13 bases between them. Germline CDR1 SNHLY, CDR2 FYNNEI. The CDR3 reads CASSERGQKHQPQHF. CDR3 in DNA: TGTGCCAGCAGTGAACGGGGACAAAAGCATCAGCCCCAGCATTTT.

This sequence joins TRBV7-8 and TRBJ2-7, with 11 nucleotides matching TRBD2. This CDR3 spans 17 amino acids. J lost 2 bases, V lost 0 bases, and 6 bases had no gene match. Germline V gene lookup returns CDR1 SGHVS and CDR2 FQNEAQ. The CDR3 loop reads CASSLATGTSGTYEQYF. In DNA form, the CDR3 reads TGTGCCAGCAGCTTAGCCACCGGGACTAGCGGCACCTACGAGCAGTACTTC.

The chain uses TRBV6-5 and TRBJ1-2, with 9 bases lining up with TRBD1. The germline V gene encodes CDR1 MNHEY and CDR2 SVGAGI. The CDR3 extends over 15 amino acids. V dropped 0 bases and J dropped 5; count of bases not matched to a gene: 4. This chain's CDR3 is CASSYSTGGGYGYTF. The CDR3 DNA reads TGTGCCAGCAGTTACTCAACAGGGGGCGGGTATGGCTACACCTTC.

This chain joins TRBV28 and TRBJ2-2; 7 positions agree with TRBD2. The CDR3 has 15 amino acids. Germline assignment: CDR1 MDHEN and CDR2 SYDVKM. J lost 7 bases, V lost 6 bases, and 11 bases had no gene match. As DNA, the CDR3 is TGTGCCAGCAGCACCCTGGATGGCGGGAGCGGGGAGCTGTTTTTT. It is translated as CASSTLDGGSGELFF.

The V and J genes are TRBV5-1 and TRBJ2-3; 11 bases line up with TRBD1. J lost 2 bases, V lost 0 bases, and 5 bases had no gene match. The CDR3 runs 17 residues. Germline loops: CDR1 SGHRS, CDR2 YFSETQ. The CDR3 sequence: CASSLEGTGGPTDTQYF. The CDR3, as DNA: TGCGCCAGCAGCTTGGAAGGGACAGGGGGTCCCACAGATACGCAGTATTTT.

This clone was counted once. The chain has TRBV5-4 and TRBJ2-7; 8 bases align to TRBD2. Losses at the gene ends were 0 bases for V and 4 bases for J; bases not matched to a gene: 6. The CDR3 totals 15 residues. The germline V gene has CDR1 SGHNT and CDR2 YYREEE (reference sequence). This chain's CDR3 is CASSLGPGLDYEQYF. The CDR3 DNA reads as TGTGCCAGCAGCTTGGGGCCGGGACTAGATTACGAGCAGTACTTC.

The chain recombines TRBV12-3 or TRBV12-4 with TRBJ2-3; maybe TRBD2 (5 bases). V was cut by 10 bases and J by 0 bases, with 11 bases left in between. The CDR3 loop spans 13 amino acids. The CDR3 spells CATTRSSTDTQYF. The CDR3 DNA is TGTGCCACTACTAGGAGTAGCACAGATACGCAGTATTTT.

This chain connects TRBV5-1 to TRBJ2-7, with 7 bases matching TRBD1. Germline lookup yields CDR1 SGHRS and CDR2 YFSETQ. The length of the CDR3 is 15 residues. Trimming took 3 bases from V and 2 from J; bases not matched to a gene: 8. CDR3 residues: CASSYTGATAYEQYF. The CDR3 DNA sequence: TGCGCCAGCAGCTATACAGGGGCGACTGCCTACGAGCAGTACTTC.

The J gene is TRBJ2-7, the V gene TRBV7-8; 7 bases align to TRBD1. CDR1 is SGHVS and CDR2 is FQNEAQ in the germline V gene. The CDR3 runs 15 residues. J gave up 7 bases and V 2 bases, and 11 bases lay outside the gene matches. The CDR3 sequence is CASSLLNRGQGEQYF. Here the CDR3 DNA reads TGTGCCAGCAGCTTACTTAACAGGGGACAAGGGGAGCAGTACTTC.

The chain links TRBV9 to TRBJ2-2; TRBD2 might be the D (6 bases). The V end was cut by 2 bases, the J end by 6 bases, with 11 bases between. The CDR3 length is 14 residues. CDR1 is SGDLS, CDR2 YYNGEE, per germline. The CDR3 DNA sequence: TGTGCCAGCAGCGTCCTAGCGATCCCCGGGGAGCTGTTTTTT. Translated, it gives CASSVLAIPGELFF.

The CDR3 here is CASSQDWTSGNEQFF. Here the CDR3 DNA reads TGCGCCAGCAGCCAAGATTGGACTAGCGGCAATGAGCAGTTCTTC. The rearrangement uses TRBV4-1 and TRBJ2-1; 10 bases agree with TRBD2. The germline V gene has CDR1 MGHRA and CDR2 YSYEKL. V was pared by 0 bases and J by 6 bases, with 2 bases of the junction left unmatched. This CDR3 is built from 15 residues.

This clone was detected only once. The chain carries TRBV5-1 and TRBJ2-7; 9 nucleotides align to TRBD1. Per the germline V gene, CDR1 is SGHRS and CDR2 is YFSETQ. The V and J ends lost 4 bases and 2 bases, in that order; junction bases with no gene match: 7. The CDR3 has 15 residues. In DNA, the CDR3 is TGCGCCAGCAGCCTGTGGGACAGGGCTGCCTACGAGCAGTACTTC. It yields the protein CASSLWDRAAYEQYF.

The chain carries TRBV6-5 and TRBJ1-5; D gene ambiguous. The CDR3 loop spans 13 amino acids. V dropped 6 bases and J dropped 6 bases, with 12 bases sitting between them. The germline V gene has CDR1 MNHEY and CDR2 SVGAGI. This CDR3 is CASSLFLGQPQHF. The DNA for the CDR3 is TGTGCCAGCAGCCTCTTCCTAGGTCAGCCCCAGCATTTT.